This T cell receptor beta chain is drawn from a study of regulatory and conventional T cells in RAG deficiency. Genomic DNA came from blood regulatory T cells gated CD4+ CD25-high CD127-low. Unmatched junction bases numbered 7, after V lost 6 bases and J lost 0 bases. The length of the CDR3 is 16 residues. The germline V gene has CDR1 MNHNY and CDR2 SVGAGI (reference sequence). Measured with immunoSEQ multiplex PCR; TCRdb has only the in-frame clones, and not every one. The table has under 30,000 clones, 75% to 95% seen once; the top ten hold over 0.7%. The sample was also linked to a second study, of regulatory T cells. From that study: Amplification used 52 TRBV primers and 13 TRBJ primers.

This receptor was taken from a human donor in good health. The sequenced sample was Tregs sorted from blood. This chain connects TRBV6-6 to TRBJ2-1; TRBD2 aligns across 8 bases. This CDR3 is CASSVRGGSSYNEQFF. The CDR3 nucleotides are TGTGCCAGCAGCGTACGGGGGGGGAGCTCCTACAATGAGCAGTTCTTC.